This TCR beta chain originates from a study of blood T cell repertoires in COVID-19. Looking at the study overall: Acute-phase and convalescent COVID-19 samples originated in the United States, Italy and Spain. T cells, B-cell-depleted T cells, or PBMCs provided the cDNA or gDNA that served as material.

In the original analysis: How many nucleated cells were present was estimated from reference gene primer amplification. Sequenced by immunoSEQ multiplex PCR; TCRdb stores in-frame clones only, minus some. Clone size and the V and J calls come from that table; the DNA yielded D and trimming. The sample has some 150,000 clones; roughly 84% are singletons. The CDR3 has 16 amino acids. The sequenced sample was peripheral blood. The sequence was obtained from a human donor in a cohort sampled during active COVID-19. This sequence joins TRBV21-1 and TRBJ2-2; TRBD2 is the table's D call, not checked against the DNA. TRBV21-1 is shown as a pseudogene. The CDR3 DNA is TGTGCCAGCAGCAAAGCCGGAGTTTCAGACACCGGGGAGCTGTTTTTT. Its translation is CASSKAGVSDTGELFF.